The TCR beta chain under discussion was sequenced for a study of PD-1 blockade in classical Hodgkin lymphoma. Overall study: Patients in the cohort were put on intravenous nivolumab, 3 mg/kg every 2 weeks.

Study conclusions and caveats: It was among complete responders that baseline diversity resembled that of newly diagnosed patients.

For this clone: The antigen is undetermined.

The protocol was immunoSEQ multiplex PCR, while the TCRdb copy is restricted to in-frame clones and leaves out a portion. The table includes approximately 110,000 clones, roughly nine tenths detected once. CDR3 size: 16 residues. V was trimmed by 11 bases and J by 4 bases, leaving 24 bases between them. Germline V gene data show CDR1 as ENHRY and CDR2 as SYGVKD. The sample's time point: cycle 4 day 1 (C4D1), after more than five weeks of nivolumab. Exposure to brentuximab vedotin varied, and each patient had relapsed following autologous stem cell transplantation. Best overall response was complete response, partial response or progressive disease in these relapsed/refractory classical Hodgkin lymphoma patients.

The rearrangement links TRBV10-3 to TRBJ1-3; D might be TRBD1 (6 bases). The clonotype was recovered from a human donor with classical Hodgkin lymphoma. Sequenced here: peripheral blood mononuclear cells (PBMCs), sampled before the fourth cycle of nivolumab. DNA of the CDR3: TGTGCCTCGTCCCCGGCCATTACCAGGGGAGGAAACACCATATATTTT. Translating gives CASSPAITRGGNTIYF.